This T cell receptor beta chain originates from a study of blood T cell repertoires in COVID-19. Background on the study: The samples span acute and convalescent COVID-19 from the United States, Italy and Spain. PBMCs, B-cell-depleted T cells, or T cells provided the cDNA or gDNA that made up the material.

Per the original methods: By means of reference gene primer amplification, nucleated cell counts were estimated. Profiled with immunoSEQ multiplex PCR; TCRdb holds only in-frame clones, not every one. V and J calls and clone size are as listed in that table; D and trimming were resolved from the DNA. The sample lists fewer than 250,000 clones; about 83% were seen once. V was pared by 5 bases and J by 1 base, with 21 bases between. Germline V CDR1 and CDR2: MNHNY, SVGAGI (reference sequence). This CDR3 is 17 amino acids long. V gene TRBV6-6 combines with J gene TRBJ2-7; possible D gene TRBD1, 6 bases. The origin of this receptor is a human donor in a cohort sampled during active COVID-19. The sequenced material came from peripheral blood. The CDR3 coding sequence is TGTGCCAGCAGTCCTCGCTACAGGGCCGAGGGGTCCTACGAGCAGTACTTC. Its translation: CASSPRYRAEGSYEQYF.